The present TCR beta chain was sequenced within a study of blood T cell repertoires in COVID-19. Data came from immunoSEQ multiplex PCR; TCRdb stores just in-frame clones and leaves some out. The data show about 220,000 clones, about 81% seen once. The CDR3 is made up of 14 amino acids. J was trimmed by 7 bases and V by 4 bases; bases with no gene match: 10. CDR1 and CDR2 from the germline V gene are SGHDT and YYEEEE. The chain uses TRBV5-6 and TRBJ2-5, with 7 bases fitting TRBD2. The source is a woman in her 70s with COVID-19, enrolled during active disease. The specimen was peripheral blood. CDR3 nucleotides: TGTGCCAGCAGCGCCGGACTAGGGTGGCGGACCCAGTACTTC. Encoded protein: CASSAGLGWRTQYF.